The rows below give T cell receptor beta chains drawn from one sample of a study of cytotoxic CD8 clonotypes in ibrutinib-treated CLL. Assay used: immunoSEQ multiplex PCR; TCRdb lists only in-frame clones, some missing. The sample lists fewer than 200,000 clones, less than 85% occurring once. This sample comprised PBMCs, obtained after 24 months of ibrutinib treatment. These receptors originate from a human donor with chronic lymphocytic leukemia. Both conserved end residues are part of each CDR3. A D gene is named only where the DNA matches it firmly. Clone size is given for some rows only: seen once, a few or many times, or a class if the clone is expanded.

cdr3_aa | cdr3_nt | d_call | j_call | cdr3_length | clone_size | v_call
CAWSVGGYNSPLHF | TGTGCCTGGAGTGTAGGGGGCTACAATTCACCCCTCCACTTT | TRBD1 | TRBJ1-6 | 14 | NA | TRBV30
CASSQGLGLGDTQYF | TGCGCCAGCAGCCAAGGGTTGGGGTTAGGAGATACGCAGTATTTT | NA | TRBJ2-3 | 15 | NA | TRBV4-3
CASSPIETGELFF | TGCGCCAGCAGTCCGATTGAGACCGGGGAGCTGTTTTTT | NA | TRBJ2-2 | 13 | NA | TRBV4-1
CASSGGPGTYEQYF | TGTGCCAGCAGCGGCGGCCCCGGAACCTACGAGCAGTACTTC | NA | TRBJ2-7 | 14 | NA | TRBV5-4
CASSAHANTGELFF | TGTGCCAGCAGCGCCCACGCGAACACCGGGGAGCTGTTTTTT | NA | TRBJ2-2 | 14 | once | TRBV9
CASSYRDRPYEQYF | TGTGCCAGCAGTTACCGGGACAGGCCCTACGAGCAGTACTTC | TRBD1 | TRBJ2-7 | 14 | once | TRBV28
CASSADSHPTGELFF | TGTGCCAGCAGTGCCGACAGTCATCCCACCGGGGAGCTGTTTTTT | NA | TRBJ2-2 | 15 | NA | TRBV2
CAWSAPGRGYEQYF | TGTGCCTGGAGTGCCCCGGGTCGAGGCTACGAGCAGTACTTC | NA | TRBJ2-7 | 14 | NA | TRBV30
CASSFTGNQPQHF | TGCGCCAGCAGCTTTACAGGCAATCAGCCCCAGCATTTT | NA | TRBJ1-5 | 13 | NA | TRBV5-1
CASSLAKGNSNQPQHF | TGTGCCAGCAGCTTAGCGAAAGGGAATAGCAATCAGCCCCAGCATTTT | NA | TRBJ1-5 | 16 | NA | TRBV7-9
CASKVVMGTGITGELFF | TGTGCCAGCAAAGTAGTTATGGGGACAGGGATCACCGGGGAGCTGTTTTTT | TRBD1 | TRBJ2-2 | 17 | NA | TRBV28
CASSEGLAGGSDTQYF | TGTGCCAGCAGTGAAGGTCTAGCGGGGGGCTCAGATACGCAGTATTTT | TRBD2 | TRBJ2-3 | 16 | NA | TRBV6-1
CASSDSPGGRYGYTF | TGTGCCAGCAGTGACTCCCCCGGGGGTCGATATGGCTACACCTTC | NA | TRBJ1-2 | 15 | NA | TRBV6-4
CASTARTGSYNSPLHF | TGTGCCAGCACCGCACGGACAGGGTCCTATAATTCACCCCTCCACTTT | TRBD1 | TRBJ1-6 | 16 | NA | TRBV27
CAWGRDRGGNSPLHF | TGTGCCTGGGGCCGGGACAGGGGGGGAAATTCACCCCTCCACTTT | TRBD1 | TRBJ1-6 | 15 | NA | TRBV30
CASRTDWTANTGELFF | TGTGCCAGTAGAACCGATTGGACAGCGAACACCGGGGAGCTGTTTTTT | NA | TRBJ2-2 | 16 | NA | TRBV19
CASSQGFSGSYEQYF | TGCGCCAGCAGCCAAGGATTTAGCGGGAGCTACGAGCAGTACTTC | TRBD2 | TRBJ2-7 | 15 | NA | TRBV4-3
CASSFNWNTEAFF | TGTGCCAGCAGCTTTAATTGGAACACTGAAGCTTTCTTT | NA | TRBJ1-1 | 13 | NA | TRBV7-2